The TCR beta chain under discussion was sequenced for a study of T cell responses to AZD1222 COVID-19 vaccine. Findings of the study overall: No repertoire was sampled before or during the peak T cell response, only after it. Unmutated variant regions reportedly attract nearly half of all spike-specific TCRs. Only a handful of AZD1222 recipients, several in all, had baseline seropositivity. Donors were largely white British and mainly female; clonal diversity was possibly underestimated.

On this clone: Its antigen remains unknown.

The data were produced by immunoSEQ multiplex PCR, yet TCRdb's version contains in-frame clones alone and is incomplete. The repertoire consists of under 150,000 clones, with roughly 88% occurring once and the leading ten covering roughly 16%. Germline V CDR1 and CDR2: LGHDT, YNNKEL (reference sequence). This CDR3 region has 14 residues. V was clipped by 1 base and J by 0 bases, with 3 bases between them. This sequence was found in an adult in good health. The chain has TRBV3-1 (or the pseudogene TRBV3-2) and TRBJ1-4, with D hard to call. The sequencing here drew on peripheral blood, taken on day 0 of AZD1222 vaccination. The CDR3 nucleotides are TGTGCCAGCAGCCAAGGGGCAACTAATGAAAAACTGTTTTTT. This sequence encodes CASSQGATNEKLFF.